Presented here are 32 T cell receptor beta chains from one specimen sequenced in a study of T cell repertoires in cytomegalovirus infection. The antigens for these receptors are not known. MiXCR, run by TCRdb on the reads, gives a single entry per CDR3 protein. The sample holds around 570,000 distinct CDR3 sequences; approximately 40% are singletons and the top ten take 48%. The sample here was cultured PBMCs, taken from culture after CMV antigen stimulation. These receptors were taken from a human donor in good health (CMV status not recorded). Some clones in this sample may be carry-over from other donors' samples.

This chain uses TRBV3-1 with TRBJ2-7, with 8 nucleotides matching TRBD2. V trimming: 10 bases; J trimming: 0 bases; junction bases outside the gene matches: 2. The CDR3 contains 12 residues. Germline CDR1 LGHDT, CDR2 YNNKEL (reference sequence). The CDR3: CATGGSSYEQYF. The CDR3 nucleotides read TGTGCCACGGGGGGGTCCTCCTACGAGCAGTACTTC.

The V gene is TRBV2, the J gene TRBJ2-2; D gene ambiguous. Germline V gene data show CDR1 as SNHLY and CDR2 as FYNNEI. The V gene lost 5 bases and the J gene lost 7 bases, with 14 bases spanning the gap. The CDR3 sequence is 14 residues long. Here the CDR3 reads CASSTDRVIGELFF. CDR3 coding DNA: TGTGCCAGCAGTACGGATAGGGTTATCGGGGAGCTGTTTTTT. Full variable domain (remainder filled in from reference TRBV2 and TRBJ2-2): EPEVTQTPSHQVTQMGQEVILRCVPISNHLYFYWYRQILGQKVEFLVSFYNNEISEKSEIFDDQFSVERPDGSNFTLKIRSTKLEDSAMYFCASSTDRVIGELFFGEGSRLTVL.

The chain is built from TRBV11-1 and TRBJ1-1, with 8 nucleotides matching TRBD1. CDR1 and CDR2 from the germline V gene are SGHAT and FQDESV (reference sequence). V shed 4 bases and J 3 bases; nucleotides not matched to a gene: 7. The CDR3 totals 15 residues. The CDR3 nucleotides are TGTGCCAGCAGCTCAGGGACAGGAGGTTACACTGAAGCTTTCTTT. This gives the protein CASSSGTGGYTEAFF.

This clonotype was observed a few times. V gene TRBV7-2 combines with J gene TRBJ1-6, with TRBD1 matching 7 bases. CDR1 and CDR2 from the germline V gene are SGHTA and FQGNSA. CDR3 length equals 16 residues. After removal of 5 bases from V and 6 bases from J, the junction contained 10 bases not matched to a gene. The CDR3 region has the DNA TGTGCCAGCAGCCCACAGGGGCGGGGACTTAATTCACCCCTCCACTTT. Protein sequence: CASSPQGRGLNSPLHF.

In the case of this clonotype: This may come from a read error, since a much larger clone is one base off. V is TRBV7-2 and J is TRBJ2-1; TRBD2 matches at 9 bases. This CDR3 region has 14 residues. Germline lookup yields CDR1 SGHTA and CDR2 FQGNSA. CDR3 sequence: CGSSGGTAYNEQFF. CDR3 coding DNA: TGTGGCAGCAGCGGGGGGACAGCCTACAATGAGCAGTTCTTC.

The rearrangement joins TRBV11-1 to TRBJ2-5; 11 bases agree with TRBD1. CDR3 size: 13 residues. Germline V gives CDR1 SGHAT, CDR2 FQDESV (reference sequence). Trimming cost V 4 bases and J 10 bases; bases outside gene matches: 5. CDR3 nucleotides: TGTGCCAGCAGCTCCGGGACAGGGGGAATCCAGTACTTC. Protein: CASSSGTGGIQYF. The full variable domain, completed using reference TRBV11-1 and TRBJ2-5, is EAEVAQSPRYKITEKSQAVAFWCDPISGHATLYWYRQILGQGPELLVQFQDESVVDDSQLPKDRFSAERLKGVDSTLKIQPAELGDSAMYLCASSSGTGGIQYFGPGTRLLVL.

CDR3 nucleotide sequence: TGTGCCAGCAGGGTCGGAAGGCAAGCAAAAGGGGACACCGGGGAGCTGTTTTTT. Encoded protein: CASRVGRQAKGDTGELFF. The rearrangement joins TRBV12-3 or TRBV12-4 to TRBJ2-2, with D perhaps TRBD1 (5 bases). CDR3 size: 18 residues. V lost 6 bases and J lost 3, with 23 bases in between.

This clonotype appeared a few times. This rearrangement joins TRBV18 to TRBJ1-5, with TRBD1 as a possible D gene (5 bases). The CDR3 has 14 amino acids. Trimming left V 6 bases short and J 1 base short, with 10 bases between. The V gene's germline CDR1 is KGHSH and CDR2 LQKENI. CDR3 protein: CASSRRDSNQPQHF. The CDR3 nucleotides read TGTGCCAGCTCTCGCCGGGACAGCAATCAGCCCCAGCATTTT.

The chain uses TRBV4-2 and TRBJ2-3, with 7 bases fitting TRBD1. The CDR3 totals 17 residues. Trimming cost V 0 bases and J 1 base; bases outside gene matches: 7. CDR1 is LGHNA and CDR2 is YNFKEQ in the germline V gene. DNA of the CDR3: TGTGCCAGCAGCCAAGAAGGGACAGCCATCCGCACAGATACGCAGTATTTT. Translated: CASSQEGTAIRTDTQYF.

The V gene is TRBV10-3, the J gene TRBJ2-2; 7 nucleotides match TRBD2. The CDR3 contains 14 residues. Trimming cost V 7 bases and J 6 bases; bases outside gene matches: 8. Germline V CDR1 and CDR2: ENHRY, SYGVKD. CDR3 sequence reads: CAIIWTSHSGELFF. The CDR3 coding sequence is TGTGCCATCATTTGGACTAGTCACTCCGGGGAGCTGTTTTTT.

The V call is TRBV19, the J call TRBJ1-6; tentatively, D is TRBD1 (6 bases). The CDR3 has 14 residues. Trimming stripped 7 bases from V and 7 bases from J, with 14 bases between. Germline V gene data show CDR1 as LNHDA and CDR2 as SQIVND (reference sequence). CDR3 protein: CASTPGHRNSPLHF. CDR3 coding DNA: TGTGCCAGTACCCCGGGACACCGAAATTCACCCCTCCACTTT.

This clonotype appeared many times. The CDR3 sequence is CASSLWYAAGVSYEQYF. As DNA, the CDR3 is TGTGCCAGCAGCTTATGGTACGCGGCGGGGGTCTCCTACGAGCAGTACTTC. The rearrangement joins TRBV7-2 to TRBJ2-7; TRBD2 aligns across 7 bases. Germline V gene lookup returns CDR1 SGHTA and CDR2 FQGNSA. Unmatched junction bases numbered 10, after V lost 2 bases and J lost 0 bases. The CDR3 runs to 17 residues.

The V and J genes are TRBV2 and TRBJ2-1; 8 bases match TRBD2. The CDR3 contains 15 residues. Looked up from germline, CDR1 is SNHLY and CDR2 is FYNNEI. V lost 1 base to trimming and J lost 7 bases; unmatched junction nucleotides: 6. The CDR3 is CASSEEAGEGNEQFF. CDR3 bases: TGTGCCAGCAGTGAAGAAGCGGGAGAGGGAAATGAGCAGTTCTTC.

This clonotype was observed a handful of times. The chain joins TRBV7-2 to TRBJ2-7; 11 bases align to TRBD2. In germline, CDR1 is SGHTA, CDR2 FQGNSA. The CDR3 spans 16 residues. Trimming at V came to 2 bases and at J to 6 bases, leaving 9 bases not matched to a gene. The CDR3 region is CASSLSGLAGGSEQYF. CDR3 bases: TGTGCCAGCAGCTTATCCGGACTAGCGGGTGGCTCCGAGCAGTACTTC.

V gene TRBV7-2 combines with J gene TRBJ2-2; D is uncertain. Trimming took off 0 bases at V and 5 bases at J, with 10 bases between the two ends. The CDR3 length is 15 residues. Germline V gene lookup returns CDR1 SGHTA and CDR2 FQGNSA. The DNA of the CDR3 is TGTGCCAGCAGCTTAGCATGTGGGCCTACCGGGGAGCTGTTTTTT. This sequence encodes CASSLACGPTGELFF. The full variable domain, rest sourced from reference TRBV7-2 and TRBJ2-2, is GAGVSQSPSNKVTEKGKDVELRCDPISGHTALYWYRQSLGQGLEFLIYFQGNSAPDKSGLPSDRFSAERTGGSVSTLTIQRTQQEDSAVYLCASSLACGPTGELFFGEGSRLTVL.

The rearrangement joins TRBV6-2 or TRBV6-3 to TRBJ2-7, with 9 bases identical to TRBD2. V was pared by 8 bases and J by 2 bases, with 7 bases of the junction left unmatched. Germline CDR1 and CDR2: MNHEY and SVGEGT. The CDR3 has 14 amino acids. CDR3: CASGLLAGPYEQYF. CDR3 nucleotide sequence: TGTGCCAGCGGACTACTAGCGGGCCCCTACGAGCAGTACTTC.

The J gene is TRBJ2-1, the V gene TRBV12-5, with D possibly called TRBD1 or TRBD2 (7 bases each). This CDR3 is built from 14 residues. V was trimmed by 6 bases and J by 8 bases, leaving 17 bases between them. Looked up from germline, CDR1 is LGHNT and CDR2 is FRNRAP. CDR3 sequence: CASGLSQGGDEQFF. As DNA, the CDR3 is TGTGCTAGTGGGCTATCCCAGGGGGGGGATGAGCAGTTCTTC.

CDR3 coding DNA: TGTGCCATCAGGAGCCAAGGGGGGAGACTTGAGACCCAGTACTTC. Residues: CAIRSQGGRLETQYF. The gene calls are TRBV10-3 and TRBJ2-5; D may correspond to TRBD1 or TRBD2 (6 bases each). The germline V gene encodes CDR1 ENHRY and CDR2 SYGVKD. The CDR3 runs to 15 residues. The V end was cut by 6 bases, the J end by 5 bases, with 19 bases between.

This clonotype has a count of ten or more. CDR3 coding DNA: TGTGCCAGCAGCCCCCGTGGGACGGGAGTGGGCACTGAAGCTTTCTTT. Translated: CASSPRGTGVGTEAFF. The chain joins TRBV7-2 to TRBJ1-1; possibly TRBD1 for D (5 bases). The V gene's germline CDR1 is SGHTA and CDR2 FQGNSA. Trimming left V 5 bases short and J 4 bases short, with 20 bases between. The CDR3 has 16 amino acids.

The rearrangement links TRBV2 to TRBJ1-4, with TRBD1 matching 8 bases. This CDR3 is built from 14 residues. Per germline, CDR1 SNHLY and CDR2 FYNNEI. J gave up 1 base and V 6 bases, and 1 base lay outside the gene matches. The CDR3 region is CASSDRGTNEKLFF. Written as DNA, the CDR3 is TGTGCCAGCAGCGACAGGGGAACTAATGAAAAACTGTTTTTT.

The chain links TRBV28 to TRBJ2-3; 7 nucleotides line up with TRBD2. There are 15 residues in the CDR3. From germline, CDR1 is MDHEN and CDR2 SYDVKM. V shed 6 bases and J 0 bases; nucleotides not matched to a gene: 6. The CDR3 DNA follows: TGTGCCAGCAGCTCTAGCGGCCCTAGCACAGATACGCAGTATTTT. It translates to CASSSSGPSTDTQYF.

J is TRBJ2-2 and V is TRBV11-2; D might be TRBD1 or TRBD2, each matching 5 bases. The CDR3 sequence is 14 residues long. The germline V gene encodes CDR1 SGHAT and CDR2 FQNNGV. V was shortened by 7 bases and J by 0 bases, with 9 bases between the two germline ends. The CDR3 DNA follows: TGTGCCAGCACCGGGGACGCGAACACCGGGGAGCTGTTTTTT. It specifies CASTGDANTGELFF.

This chain connects TRBV4-2 to TRBJ2-3; D is uncertain. The CDR3 loop spans 15 amino acids. Germline CDR1 reads LGHNA; CDR2 reads YNFKEQ. Trimming took off 4 bases at V and 0 bases at J, with 11 bases between the two ends. CDR3 DNA sequence: TGTGCCAGCAGCCGAGCCCCCACTAGCACAGATACGCAGTATTTT. It yields the protein CASSRAPTSTDTQYF.

V is TRBV12-3 or TRBV12-4 and J is TRBJ2-7; 9 nucleotides line up with TRBD2. J lost 0 bases, V lost 6 bases, and 3 bases had no gene match. The CDR3 length is 14 residues. CDR3 nucleotide sequence: TGTGCCAGCAGACTTAGCGGGAGCTCCTACGAGCAGTACTTC. This codes for CASRLSGSSYEQYF.

This clonotype occurred a few times. V and J are TRBV7-6 and TRBJ2-2; D may match TRBD1 or TRBD2 (6 bases each). The CDR3 sequence is 13 residues long. V was pared by 6 bases and J by 7 bases, with 12 bases between. Germline V gene lookup returns CDR1 SGHVS and CDR2 FNYEAQ. The CDR3: CASRLGGIGELFF. The CDR3 DNA is TGTGCCAGCAGACTAGGGGGGATCGGGGAGCTGTTTTTT.

The V call is TRBV27, the J call TRBJ2-6; D ambiguous. The CDR3 spans 16 residues. Trimming shortened V by 6 bases and J by 6 bases, and 18 bases separated the two germline ends. The germline V gene encodes CDR1 MNHEY and CDR2 SMNVEV (reference sequence). The CDR3: CASRGGLIQEANVLTF. In nucleotides, the CDR3 is TGTGCCAGCAGAGGTGGGCTCATCCAAGAGGCCAACGTCCTGACTTTC.

In this sample, this clonotype turned up many times. The V call is TRBV7-2, the J call TRBJ1-2, with D uncertain. The CDR3 is 13 amino acids. Germline loops: CDR1 SGHTA, CDR2 FQGNSA. Trimming stripped 7 bases from V and 0 bases from J, with 9 bases between. The CDR3 region is CASTPGANYGYTF. The CDR3 DNA is TGTGCCAGCACCCCGGGAGCTAACTATGGCTACACCTTC.

This clonotype was recorded a few times. CDR3 sequence reads: CASSQDRTGWAKNIQYF. CDR3 sequence (DNA): TGTGCCAGCAGCCAAGATAGGACAGGTTGGGCCAAAAACATTCAGTACTTC. The chain couples TRBV4-2 to TRBJ2-4; the match to TRBD1 covers 7 bases. The J segment lost 1 base and the V segment lost 0 bases, leaving 6 bases of the junction unmatched. Germline CDR1 reads LGHNA; CDR2 reads YNFKEQ. There are 17 residues in the CDR3.

The chain couples TRBV5-4 to TRBJ1-1; no reliable D call. The CDR3 extends over 15 amino acids. Germline CDR1 SGHNT, CDR2 YYREEE (reference sequence). V gave up 4 bases and J gave up 4 bases, with 17 bases separating them. CDR3 in DNA: TGTGCCAGCAGCCCCGGGCGCCCAGGCGCCACTGAAGCTTTCTTT. Protein: CASSPGRPGATEAFF.

Only a few counts were recorded for this clonotype. The rearrangement uses TRBV6-1 and TRBJ1-1; 9 bases match TRBD1. The CDR3 loop spans 15 amino acids. Germline lookup yields CDR1 MNHNS and CDR2 SASEGT. The ends lost 7 bases at V and 2 bases at J; junction bases unmatched: 8. CDR3 in DNA: TGTGCCAGCACCTCTAACAGGGGGCGAAACACTGAAGCTTTCTTT. This translates into CASTSNRGRNTEAFF.

The rearrangement links TRBV12-3 or TRBV12-4 to TRBJ1-2, with 10 bases matching TRBD1. The CDR3 runs 14 residues. V lost 5 bases and J lost 9; bases outside the gene matches: 9. In nucleotides, the CDR3 is TGTGCCAGCAGTCCCCCGGGACAGGGGAATCGCTACACCTTC. Its translation: CASSPPGQGNRYTF.

V usage is TRBV20-1 and J usage is TRBJ1-4, with unresolved D. The V gene lost 0 bases and the J gene lost 2 bases, with 13 bases spanning the gap. Germline CDR1 is DFQATT and CDR2 is SNEGSKA (reference sequence). The CDR3 contains 16 residues. This chain's CDR3 is CSARDRAKGTNEKLFF. The DNA for the CDR3 is TGCAGTGCTAGAGATAGGGCGAAGGGTACTAATGAAAAACTGTTTTTT.